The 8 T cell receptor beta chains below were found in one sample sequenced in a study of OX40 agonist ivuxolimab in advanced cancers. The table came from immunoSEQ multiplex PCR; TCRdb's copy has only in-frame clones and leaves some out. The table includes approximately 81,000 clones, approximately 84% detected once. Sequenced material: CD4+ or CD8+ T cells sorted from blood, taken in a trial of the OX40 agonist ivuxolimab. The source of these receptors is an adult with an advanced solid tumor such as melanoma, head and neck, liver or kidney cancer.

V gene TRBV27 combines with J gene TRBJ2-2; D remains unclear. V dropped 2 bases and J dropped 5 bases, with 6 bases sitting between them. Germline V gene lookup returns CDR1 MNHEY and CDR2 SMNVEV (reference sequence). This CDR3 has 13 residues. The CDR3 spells CASSLQATGELFF. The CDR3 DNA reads TGTGCCAGCAGTTTACAGGCTACCGGGGAGCTGTTTTTT.

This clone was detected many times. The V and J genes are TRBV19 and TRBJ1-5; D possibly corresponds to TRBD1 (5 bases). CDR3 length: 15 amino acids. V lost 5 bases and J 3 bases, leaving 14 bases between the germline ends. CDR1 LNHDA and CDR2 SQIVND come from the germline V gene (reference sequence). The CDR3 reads CASSSGEGNNQPQHF. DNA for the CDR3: TGTGCCAGTAGTTCGGGGGAAGGGAACAATCAGCCCCAGCATTTT.

The CDR3 here is CASRMWALDEKLFF. The CDR3 region has the DNA TGCGCCAGCCGGATGTGGGCCCTGGATGAAAAACTGTTTTTT. This chain uses TRBV4-1 with TRBJ1-4; D not certain. Trimming removed 8 bases from V and 6 bases from J, with 16 bases in between. Germline CDR1 reads MGHRA; CDR2 reads YSYEKL. The CDR3 spans 14 residues.

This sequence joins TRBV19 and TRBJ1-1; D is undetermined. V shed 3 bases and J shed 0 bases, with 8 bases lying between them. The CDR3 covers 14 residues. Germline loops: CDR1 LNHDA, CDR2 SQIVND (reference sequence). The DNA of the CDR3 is TGTGCCAGTAGTATTCAACAATTGAACACTGAAGCTTTCTTT. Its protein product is CASSIQQLNTEAFF.

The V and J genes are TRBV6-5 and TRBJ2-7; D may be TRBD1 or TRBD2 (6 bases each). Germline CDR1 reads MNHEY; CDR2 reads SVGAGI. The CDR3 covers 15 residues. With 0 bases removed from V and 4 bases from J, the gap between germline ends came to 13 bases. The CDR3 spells CASSYSSSGAYEQYF. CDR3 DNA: TGTGCCAGCAGTTACTCCTCTTCGGGGGCTTACGAGCAGTACTTC.

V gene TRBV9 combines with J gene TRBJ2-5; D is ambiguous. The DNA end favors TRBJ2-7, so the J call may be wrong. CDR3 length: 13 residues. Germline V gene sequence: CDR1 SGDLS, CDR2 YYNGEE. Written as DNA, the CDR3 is TGTGCCAGCAGCGTAGCCAGCTCCTACGAGCAGTACTTC. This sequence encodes CASSVASSYEQYF.

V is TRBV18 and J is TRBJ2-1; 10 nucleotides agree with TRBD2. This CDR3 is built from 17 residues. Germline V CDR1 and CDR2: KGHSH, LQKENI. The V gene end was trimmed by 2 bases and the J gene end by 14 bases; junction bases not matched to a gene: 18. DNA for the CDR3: TGTGCCAGCTCACCAGGGGCTAGCGGGGGTACAGTTTCTGTAAAGTTCTTC. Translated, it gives CASSPGASGGTVSVKFF.

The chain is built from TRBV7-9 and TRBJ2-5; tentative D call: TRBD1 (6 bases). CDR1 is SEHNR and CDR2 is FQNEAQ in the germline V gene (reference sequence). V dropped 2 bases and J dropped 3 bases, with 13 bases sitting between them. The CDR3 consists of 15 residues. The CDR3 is CASSLRGTREETQYF. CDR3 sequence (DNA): TGTGCCAGCAGCTTAAGGGGGACAAGGGAAGAGACCCAGTACTTC.